The present entry profiles one T cell receptor beta chain with its context. The count of this clone is one. The target of this receptor is not known. No base quality values were provided; no much bigger clone lies one nucleotide off. These data originate in a study of shared clonotypes between healthy human individuals (dated by TCRdb to the early 2020s). The study in broad terms: The cohort comprised a couple of women and a few men aged 18 to 49 years. Per donor, three plates each were used for CD4 naive and CD4 memory, two for CD8 naive, and one for CD8 memory. To estimate repertoire size and how much clonotypes are shared between individuals, the study performed deep sequencing of blood TCR repertoires from a handful of healthy adults. To increase sequencing depth and limit assay-specific biases, different laboratories used diverse techniques to prepare libraries and sequence TCR repertoires. Each donor's leukapheresis produced roughly between about 0.85 and 10 billion PBMCs. The full study reports these points: Across a handful of donors, roughly 5% of naive CD4, roughly 3.8% of naive CD8, approximately 2.5% of memory CD4, and approximately 0.4% of memory CD8 clonotypes were shared. Sampling was limited to blood, and TCR repertoires in tissue likely differ from TCR repertoires in blood. The genetic and exposure-history diversity represented was limited by the small number of donors. Incomplete sequencing was indicated by rarefaction of sorted-subset datasets, despite the large sequencing depth. Pairwise subsampling indicated that sequencing depth was expected to affect the degree of clonotype sharing among donors. Naive subsets generally had larger estimated clonotype richness than memory subsets did. Compared with non-shared clonotypes, the clonotypes found in all four sorted-subset donors had higher generation probabilities.

Measured from the cysteine to the phenylalanine, the CDR3 is 15 residues long. Only the CDR3 region is kept as DNA, spanning 45 bases read in frame from base 1. The junction carries 19 bases between V and J, which are trimmed by 5 bases and 7 bases respectively. As encoded in the germline V gene, CDR1 is SGHDT while CDR2 is YYEEEE. The donors were healthy, HIV-negative adults who had no recently reported acute infections or vaccinations. Every donor was a Caucasian adult living in Nashville, Tennessee, USA. CD4+ T cells were enriched by magnetic negative selection; naive cells were then positively selected on CD45RA, and the negative fraction formed the memory subset. Blood was collected by leukapheresis, and PBMCs were isolated by Ficoll-Histopaque density gradient centrifugation and then cryopreserved in liquid nitrogen vapor phase. Purity and quantity of every magnetically sorted T cell population were checked by analytical flow cytometry. Genomic DNA was isolated from each sorted fraction and quantified by UV absorbance on a Nanodrop 2000c.

Using the deep immunoSEQ assay, TCR CDR3 regions were amplified from genomic DNA by multiplex PCR. Extracted genomic DNA from each cell subset was distributed evenly across all wells of several immunoSEQ 96-well plates, and each plate was treated as a replicate. For sorted subsets, each replicate PCR was loaded with roughly 0.2 ug genomic DNA, equivalent to 30,000 or so T cell genomes. The purified libraries were quantified using a Qubit 3.0 fluorometer, sized with a Bioanalyzer 2100, and then quantified again using the KAPA Library Quantification kit. Each immunoSEQ 96-well plate was sequenced on its own single-read 150-cycle Illumina NextSeq 550 flow cell. The authors' analysis ran thus. Because the immunoSEQ output included only junctional sequences and no quality scores, the filtering could not be the same as the filtering used for full-length reads. To assign V/J genes and CDR3, sequences were annotated using PyIR, a Python wrapper for IgBLAST v1.9, with IMGT germline references. Reads were removed for weak V/J assignments (E-value above 1e-6), missing CDR3, stop codons, out-of-frame junctions, or ambiguous translated residues. V3J clonotypes were defined by identical inferred V gene, J gene, and CDR3 amino acid sequence. To compute the percentage overlap between repertoires, the number of shared unique clonotypes was divided by the size of the smaller repertoire. Richness of each repertoire was evaluated using RTK rarefaction, the Chao1 estimator, and Recon v2.1 estimates of unobserved clonotypes. OLGA was used to compute generation probabilities for all TCRbeta clonotypes that the gDNA method yielded from several donors. Entries here come from immuneACCESS through TCRdb and include only in-frame sequences with V and J called. Some clones fail to appear in such tables; in the studies checked, an unresolved V gene covers under half of the shortfall, and the cause of the remainder is unknown. That table gives V, J and clone size, and the DNA gave D and trimming. Present in this sample are over 950,000 clones, 77% of which were seen just once. The top ten hold 0.89% of the sample.

The rearrangement combines TRBV5-6 with TRBJ1-3; the best D guess is TRBD1, with 6 bases matching. The sequence was collected from a man younger than 35 in good health. Some clones in this sample may be carry-over from other donors' samples. The sequencing input was memory CD4+ T cells from PBMCs. The cell subset or site label, as the study defines it: CD45RA-negative fraction. The CDR3 amino acid sequence is: CASRVQGGPWNTIYF. The nucleotides are TGTGCCAGCAGGGTACAGGGTGGACCTTGGAACACCATATATTTT.